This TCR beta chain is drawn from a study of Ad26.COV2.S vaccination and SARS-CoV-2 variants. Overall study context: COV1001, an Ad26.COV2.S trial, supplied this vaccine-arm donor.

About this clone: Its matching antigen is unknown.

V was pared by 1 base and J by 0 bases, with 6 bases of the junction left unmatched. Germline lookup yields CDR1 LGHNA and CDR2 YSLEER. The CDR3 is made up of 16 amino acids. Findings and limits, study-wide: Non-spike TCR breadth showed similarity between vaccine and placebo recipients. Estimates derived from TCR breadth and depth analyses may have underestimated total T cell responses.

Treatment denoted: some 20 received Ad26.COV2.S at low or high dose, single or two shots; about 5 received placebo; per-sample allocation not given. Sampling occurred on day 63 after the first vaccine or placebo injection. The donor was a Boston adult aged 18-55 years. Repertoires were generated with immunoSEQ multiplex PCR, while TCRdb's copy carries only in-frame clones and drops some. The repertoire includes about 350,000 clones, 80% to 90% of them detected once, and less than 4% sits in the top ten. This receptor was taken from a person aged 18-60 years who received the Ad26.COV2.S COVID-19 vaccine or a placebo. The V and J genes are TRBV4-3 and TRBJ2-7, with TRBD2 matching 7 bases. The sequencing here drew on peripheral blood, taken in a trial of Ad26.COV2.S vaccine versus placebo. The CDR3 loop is CASSQGGTKSSYEQYF. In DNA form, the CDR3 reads TGCGCCAGCAGCCAAGGGGGGACTAAGAGCTCCTACGAGCAGTACTTC.